This is a list of T cell receptor beta chains from one sample in a study of T cell responses to AZD1222 COVID-19 vaccine. Using immunoSEQ multiplex PCR, the repertoire was profiled, and TCRdb retains in-frame clones only, with some absent. The sample holds under 200,000 clones; around 88% are singletons and the top ten take 0.85% to 1.2%. This sample comprised peripheral blood, obtained 28 days after the second AZD1222 dose. These TCRs come from an adult who received the AZD1222 COVID-19 vaccine. CDR3s include the opening cysteine and the closing phenylalanine or tryptophan. The order of the fields is V gene, J gene, D gene, clone size, CDR3 protein, CDR3 DNA. The D gene is left open where the match is weak. Expanded clones get a size class; other rows say once, few or many, or leave the size out.

V: TRBV5-1
J: TRBJ1-4
D: NA
size: NA
CDR3: CASSLGQVGGEKLFF
DNA: TGCGCCAGCAGCTTGGGACAGGTTGGTGGGGAAAAACTGTTTTTT

V: TRBV3-1/TRBV3-2
J: TRBJ1-2
D: TRBD1
size: NA
CDR3: CASSLNLDRVSGYTF
DNA: TGTGCCAGCAGCCTGAACCTGGACAGGGTCTCTGGCTACACCTTC

V: TRBV4-1
J: TRBJ2-1
D: NA
size: NA
CDR3: CASSRLDPPEQFF
DNA: TGCGCCAGCAGCCGATTAGACCCCCCAGAGCAGTTCTTC

V: TRBV6-2/TRBV6-3
J: TRBJ1-2
D: NA
size: once
CDR3: CASSYLGRSGYTF
DNA: TGTGCCAGCAGTTACTTGGGGCGTAGTGGCTACACCTTC

V: TRBV2
J: TRBJ1-2
D: TRBD1
size: NA
CDR3: CASSVRQGDYGYTF
DNA: TGTGCCAGCAGTGTTCGACAGGGAGACTATGGCTACACCTTC

V: TRBV5-1
J: TRBJ1-2
D: NA
size: NA
CDR3: CASSLDGNYGYTF
DNA: TGCGCCAGCAGCTTGGACGGAAACTATGGCTACACCTTC

V: TRBV6-5
J: TRBJ1-6
D: NA
size: NA
CDR3: CASNRDHYNSPLHF
DNA: TGTGCCAGCAACCGGGATCACTATAATTCACCCCTCCACTTT

V: TRBV30
J: TRBJ1-4
D: TRBD1
size: NA
CDR3: CAWAGQANEKLFF
DNA: TGTGCCTGGGCGGGACAGGCTAATGAAAAACTGTTTTTT

V: TRBV19
J: TRBJ2-4
D: TRBD1
size: NA
CDR3: CASSIDRGIQYF
DNA: TGTGCCAGTAGTATCGACAGGGGAATTCAGTACTTC

V: TRBV11-3
J: TRBJ1-2
D: NA
size: NA
CDR3: CASSSEPPLSYGYTF
DNA: TGTGCCAGCAGCTCTGAACCACCCTTATCCTATGGCTACACCTTC

V: TRBV20-1
J: TRBJ1-2
D: NA
size: NA
CDR3: CSASYGTTNYGYTF
DNA: TGCAGTGCTAGTTACGGGACAACTAACTATGGCTACACCTTC

V: TRBV19
J: TRBJ1-2
D: NA
size: NA
CDR3: CASSMGESYGYTF
DNA: TGTGCCAGTAGTATGGGGGAGTCCTATGGCTACACCTTC

V: TRBV4-1
J: TRBJ2-7
D: TRBD2
size: few
CDR3: CASSQDWRGAYEQYF
DNA: TGCGCCAGCAGCCAAGATTGGCGGGGGGCCTACGAGCAGTACTTC

V: TRBV7-2
J: TRBJ2-1
D: TRBD2
size: NA
CDR3: CASSLDGTSGGWEQFF
DNA: TGTGCCAGCAGCTTAGATGGGACTAGCGGGGGTTGGGAGCAGTTCTTC

V: TRBV5-5
J: TRBJ1-3
D: NA
size: NA
CDR3: CASRRDGSGNTIYF
DNA: TGTGCCAGCAGGCGGGACGGCTCTGGAAACACCATATATTTT

V: TRBV7-2
J: TRBJ2-5
D: NA
size: NA
CDR3: CASSLWRDQETQYF
DNA: TGTGCCAGCAGCTTATGGAGGGACCAAGAGACCCAGTACTTC

V: TRBV2
J: TRBJ1-1
D: NA
size: NA
CDR3: CASTRELTNTEAFF
DNA: TGTGCCAGCACGAGGGAACTGACGAACACTGAAGCTTTCTTT

V: TRBV5-4
J: TRBJ2-5
D: TRBD2
size: NA
CDR3: CASSLARGSGGEETQYF
DNA: TGTGCCAGCAGCTTGGCCCGGGGTAGCGGGGGGGAGGAGACCCAGTACTTC